This entry describes one T cell receptor beta chain. This sample was included in a study of PD-L1 blockade in urothelial cancer. At the level of the study: About 90% of the 29 patients were men who had bladder-origin urothelial cancer.

Locally advanced or metastatic urothelial carcinoma was diagnosed in the patients. The templates were synthetic TCR analogs, and they were spiked into each PCR. TCRdb keeps only in-frame clones here, not all; method: immunoSEQ multiplex PCR. The table lists 41,000 or so clones, 65% to 85% of them singletons. CDR3 length equals 14 residues. V shed 1 base and J shed 7 bases, with 14 bases lying between them. The sample was PBMCs, taken around atezolizumab (anti-PD-L1) treatment. The chain couples TRBV23-1 to TRBJ2-7, with D hard to call. TRBV23-1 is an ORF for which the function is uncertain. The sequence was collected from a man aged 55 to 70 with urothelial cancer. DNA of the CDR3: TGCGCCAGCAGTCAATACGGAGCCCCTAGGGAGCAGTACTTC. Translating it yields CASSQYGAPREQYF.